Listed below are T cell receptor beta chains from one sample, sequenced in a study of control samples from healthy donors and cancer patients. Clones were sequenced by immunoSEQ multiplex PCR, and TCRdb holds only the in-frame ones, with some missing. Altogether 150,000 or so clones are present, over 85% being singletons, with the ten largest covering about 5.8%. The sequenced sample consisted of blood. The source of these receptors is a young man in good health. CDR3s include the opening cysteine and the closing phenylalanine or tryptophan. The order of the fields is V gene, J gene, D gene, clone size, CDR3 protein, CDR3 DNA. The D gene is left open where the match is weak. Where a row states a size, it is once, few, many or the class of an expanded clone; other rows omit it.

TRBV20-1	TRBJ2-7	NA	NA	CSVRRSYEQYF	TGCAGTGTCAGACGGTCCTACGAGCAGTACTTC
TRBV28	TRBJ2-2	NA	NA	CASSRDWQFTGELFF	TGTGCCAGCAGTAGGGATTGGCAGTTCACCGGGGAGCTGTTTTTT
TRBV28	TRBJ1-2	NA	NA	CASSFKVVYGYTF	TGTGCCAGCAGTTTTAAAGTGGTCTATGGCTACACCTTC
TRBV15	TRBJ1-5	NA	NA	CATSRAGGFQPQHF	TGTGCCACCAGCAGAGCGGGGGGGTTTCAGCCCCAGCATTTT
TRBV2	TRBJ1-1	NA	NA	CASSTGWPHEAFF	TGTGCCAGCAGTACAGGGTGGCCACATGAAGCTTTCTTT
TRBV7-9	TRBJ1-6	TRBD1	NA	CASSPPGQGLNSPLHF	TGTGCCAGCAGCCCCCCGGGACAGGGACTTAATTCACCCCTCCACTTT
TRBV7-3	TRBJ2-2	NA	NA	CASSLVVQGNTGELFF	TGTGCCAGCAGCTTAGTGGTGCAGGGGAACACCGGGGAGCTGTTTTTT
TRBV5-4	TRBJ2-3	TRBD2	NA	CASSPQLAGVGTDTQYF	TGTGCCAGCAGCCCCCAACTAGCGGGAGTGGGCACAGATACGCAGTATTTT
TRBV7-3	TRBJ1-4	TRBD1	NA	CASSPFGTGGRKLFF	TGTGCCAGCAGCCCATTCGGGACAGGGGGGAGAAAACTGTTTTTT
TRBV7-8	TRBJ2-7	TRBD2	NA	CASSPGLADYEQYF	TGTGCCAGCAGCCCAGGACTAGCAGACTACGAGCAGTACTTC
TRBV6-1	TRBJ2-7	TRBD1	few	CASSEGTGGSYEQYF	TGTGCCAGCAGTGAAGGGACAGGGGGCTCCTACGAGCAGTACTTC
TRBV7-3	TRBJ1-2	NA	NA	CASSLMGGYGYTF	TGTGCCAGCAGCTTAATGGGAGGCTATGGCTACACCTTC
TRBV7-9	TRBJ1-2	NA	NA	CASSLQGNGFGYTF	TGTGCCAGCAGCTTACAGGGTAATGGATTTGGCTACACCTTC
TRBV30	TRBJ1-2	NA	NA	CAWSAGHYGYTF	TGTGCCTGGAGTGCGGGGCACTATGGCTACACCTTC
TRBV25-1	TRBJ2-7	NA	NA	CASSESSDRAYEQYF	TGTGCCAGCAGTGAATCGTCCGACAGAGCCTACGAGCAGTACTTC
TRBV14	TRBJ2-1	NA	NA	CASSQERISFDEQFF	TGTGCCAGCAGCCAAGAGAGAATTAGCTTTGATGAGCAGTTCTTC
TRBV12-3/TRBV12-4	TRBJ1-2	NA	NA	CASSSGQNYGYTF	TGTGCCAGCAGCTCTGGACAGAACTATGGCTACACCTTC
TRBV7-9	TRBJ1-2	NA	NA	CASAGVVYGYTF	TGTGCCAGCGCAGGGGTAGTCTATGGCTACACCTTC
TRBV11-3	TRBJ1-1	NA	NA	CASSLGGGPNQNTEAFF	TGTGCCAGCAGCTTGGGAGGGGGTCCAAATCAGAACACTGAAGCTTTCTTT
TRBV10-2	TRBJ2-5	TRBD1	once	CATKTGRAVETQYF	TGCGCCACGAAGACAGGGCGGGCTGTAGAGACCCAGTACTTC
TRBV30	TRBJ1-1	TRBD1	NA	CAWKRQGDTEAFF	TGTGCCTGGAAAAGGCAGGGGGACACTGAAGCTTTCTTT
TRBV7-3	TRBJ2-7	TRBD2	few	CASRPDRGDPSYEQYF	TGTGCCAGCAGACCCGACCGGGGGGATCCCTCCTACGAGCAGTACTTC
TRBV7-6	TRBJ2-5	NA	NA	CASSLVGDPQETQYF	TGTGCCAGCAGCTTAGTAGGGGACCCCCAAGAGACCCAGTACTTC
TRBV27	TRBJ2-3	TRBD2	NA	CATHRGGLAGRSTDTQYF	TGTGCCACCCATAGGGGGGGACTAGCGGGTCGGAGCACAGATACGCAGTATTTT
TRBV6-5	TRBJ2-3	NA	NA	CASSYGVGRDTDTQYF	TGTGCCAGCAGTTACGGGGTGGGGCGAGACACAGATACGCAGTATTTT
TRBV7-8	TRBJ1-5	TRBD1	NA	CASSSRTGGNQPQHF	TGTGCCAGCAGCTCCCGGACAGGGGGCAACCAGCCCCAGCATTTT
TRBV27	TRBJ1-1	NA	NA	CASSLTEAFF	TGTGCCAGCAGTTTGACTGAAGCTTTCTTT
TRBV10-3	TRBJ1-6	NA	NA	CAISGGRDGDSPLHF	TGTGCCATCAGTGGTGGACGGGACGGGGATTCACCCCTCCACTTT
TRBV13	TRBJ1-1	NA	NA	CASSFVIGVNTEAFF	TGTGCCAGCAGCTTCGTAATCGGGGTGAACACTGAAGCTTTCTTT
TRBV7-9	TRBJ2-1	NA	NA	CASTYGSRNEQFF	TGTGCCAGCACCTACGGGAGCAGGAATGAGCAGTTCTTC
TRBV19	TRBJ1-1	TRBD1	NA	CASNMRTGVTEAFF	TGTGCCAGTAATATGAGGACAGGGGTAACTGAAGCTTTCTTT
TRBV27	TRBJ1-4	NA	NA	CASSQRYTSAGEKLFF	TGTGCCAGCAGTCAACGCTACACCTCGGCTGGGGAAAAACTGTTTTTT
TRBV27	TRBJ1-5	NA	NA	CASGQTNNQPQHF	TGTGCCAGCGGACAGACGAACAATCAGCCCCAGCATTTT
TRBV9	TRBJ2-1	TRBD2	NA	CASSVGLAGSRNEQFF	TGTGCCAGCAGCGTAGGGCTAGCGGGAAGTAGGAATGAGCAGTTCTTC
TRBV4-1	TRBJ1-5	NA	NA	CASSQVGSNQPQHF	TGCGCCAGCAGCCAAGTAGGTAGCAATCAGCCCCAGCATTTT
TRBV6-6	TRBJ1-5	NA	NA	CASSYSDSDQPQHF	TGTGCCAGCAGTTACTCGGACAGCGATCAGCCCCAGCATTTT
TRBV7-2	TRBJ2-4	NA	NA	CASSLVGLGVESQNIQYF	TGTGCCAGCAGCTTAGTGGGATTGGGGGTCGAGTCCCAAAACATTCAGTACTTC
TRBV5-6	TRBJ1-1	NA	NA	CASSPGDTEAFF	TGTGCCAGCAGCCCGGGGGACACTGAAGCTTTCTTT
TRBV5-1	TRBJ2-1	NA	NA	CASSLAVGYNEQFF	TGCGCCAGCAGCTTGGCGGTGGGGTACAATGAGCAGTTCTTC